The rows below give T cell receptor beta chains drawn from one sample of a study of T cells in Graves' hyperthyroidism and ophthalmopathy. One entry per CDR3 protein, called by TCRdb with MiXCR from the multiplex PCR reads. The table lists roughly 800,000 distinct CDR3 sequences, 38% of them singletons, with around 9.3% in the top ten. The sequencing input was blood. Source of these receptors: a man between 18 and 29 years old with Graves' hyperthyroidism. Each CDR3 is given with its conserved first and last residue. Each record gives: D gene, V gene, clone size, J gene, CDR3 DNA, CDR3 protein. D genes are given only for firm matches. Part of the rows lack a size; the others show once, few, many or a class for expanded clones.

TRBD2	TRBV20-1	few	TRBJ2-7	TGCAGTGCCGGATCGGGAGCGGGGTACGAGCAGTACTTC	CSAGSGAGYEQYF
NA	TRBV9	NA	TRBJ2-7	TGTGCCAGCAGTTTAGGACAGTTCGGGGAGAAGTACTTC	CASSLGQFGEKYF
NA	TRBV12-3/TRBV12-4	few	TRBJ1-5	TGTGCCACTAAACAGGGAAGGGGCAATCAGCCCCAGCATTTT	CATKQGRGNQPQHF
TRBD2	TRBV5-8	few	TRBJ2-7	TGTGCCAGCAGTCGACGGACTAGCGGGAGTGTCAACGAGCAGTACTTC	CASSRRTSGSVNEQYF
TRBD1	TRBV20-1	NA	TRBJ1-1	TGCAGTGCTAGAAATACAGGGGCCACTGAAGCTTTCTTT	CSARNTGATEAFF
NA	TRBV9	few	TRBJ2-5	TGTGCCAGCAGCTATCAGGTCGGGGAGACCCAGTACTTC	CASSYQVGETQYF
NA	TRBV6-2/TRBV6-3	NA	TRBJ1-2	TGTGCCAGCAGTTACCCCAGGGGAGATGGCTACACCTTC	CASSYPRGDGYTF
NA	TRBV29-1	few	TRBJ2-3	TGCAGCGTTGAAACGGCTGCCTCTAGCACAGATACGCAGTATTTT	CSVETAASSTDTQYF
NA	TRBV7-3	NA	TRBJ2-2	TGTGCCAGCAGCTTAAGGTCCGGAGCGGCGAACACCGGGGAGCTGTTTTTT	CASSLRSGAANTGELFF
TRBD1	TRBV10-3	many	TRBJ1-4	TGTGCCATCAGTGACACGGGACAGGCGGATGAAAAACTGTTTTTT	CAISDTGQADEKLFF
NA	TRBV13	many	TRBJ2-7	TGTGCCAGCAGCCCCGGGACGGAGACCTACGAGCAGTACTTC	CASSPGTETYEQYF
TRBD1	TRBV10-1	many	TRBJ1-1	TGCGCCAGCAGTGATACAGGGGAAACGGGTGAAGCTTTCTTT	CASSDTGETGEAFF
TRBD2	TRBV5-4	few	TRBJ2-2	TGTGCCAGCAGCCCGGGACTAGCGAGGAACACCGGGGAGCTGTTTTTT	CASSPGLARNTGELFF
TRBD1	TRBV11-2	NA	TRBJ2-7	TGTGCCAGCAGCTTAGTGGACAGGGGGGCCTACGAGCAGTACTTC	CASSLVDRGAYEQYF
NA	TRBV9	few	TRBJ2-6	TGTGCCAGCAGCGTAGAGGGGATGGGGGCCAACGTCCTGACTTTC	CASSVEGMGANVLTF
NA	TRBV27	once	TRBJ2-7	TGTGCCAGCAGTTTAGGGGGCATGGGATCCTACGAGCAGTACTTC	CASSLGGMGSYEQYF
NA	TRBV25-1	many	TRBJ1-6	TGTGCCAGCCAAGGGGCAAGGGAGGGCAATTCACCCCTCCACTTT	CASQGAREGNSPLHF
NA	TRBV29-1	many	TRBJ1-1	TGCAGCGTTGAAGTGGATTCGAACACTGAAGCTTTCTTT	CSVEVDSNTEAFF
NA	TRBV15	many	TRBJ1-1	TGTGCCACCAGCTTTACAGGGACTGAAGCTTTCTTT	CATSFTGTEAFF
NA	TRBV20-1	NA	TRBJ1-3	TGCAGTGCAACCTCGGGCCTCTCTGGAAACACCATATATTTT	CSATSGLSGNTIYF
NA	TRBV9	few	TRBJ2-2	TGTGCCAGCAGCGGACGCACGTTCGCGAACACCGGGGAGCTGTTTTTT	CASSGRTFANTGELFF
TRBD2	TRBV7-2	NA	TRBJ2-5	TGTGCCAGCAGGACCGGGACTAGCCTCCAAGAGACCCAGTACTTC	CASRTGTSLQETQYF
NA	TRBV9	many	TRBJ2-2	TGTGCCAGCAGCGGAGGGAGCGGCAACACCGGGGAGCTGTTTTTT	CASSGGSGNTGELFF
TRBD1	TRBV20-1	NA	TRBJ1-1	TGCAGTGCTAGTTCAGGACAGGGGACGAACACTGAAGCTTTCTTT	CSASSGQGTNTEAFF
NA	TRBV19	NA	TRBJ1-5	TGTGCCAGTCCCGGAGGTAGCAATCAGCCCCAGCATTTT	CASPGGSNQPQHF
NA	TRBV19	few	TRBJ1-5	TGTGCCAGTAGTATAGGATTATACCGGAGCAATCAGCCCCAGCATTTT	CASSIGLYRSNQPQHF
TRBD2	TRBV5-8	few	TRBJ2-7	TGTGCCAGCAGCTTGGAGGGACTAGCGGGGGGACCGCCCTACGAGCAGTACTTC	CASSLEGLAGGPPYEQYF
NA	TRBV20-1	NA	TRBJ2-5	TGCAGTGCTAGAGATCCCAGGGACCGAGAGACCCAGTACTTC	CSARDPRDRETQYF
NA	TRBV7-2	few	TRBJ2-7	TGTGCCAGCAGCTTAGTTCCGGAAACCTTCTACGAGCAGTACTTC	CASSLVPETFYEQYF
NA	TRBV29-1	many	TRBJ1-1	TGCAGCGTCGCCCAATTATTGAACACTGAAGCTTTCTTT	CSVAQLLNTEAFF
NA	TRBV10-3	NA	TRBJ1-2	TGTGCCATCAGTAGCCTGGGGAGGTATGGCTACACCTTC	CAISSLGRYGYTF
TRBD2	TRBV20-1	NA	TRBJ2-7	TGCAGTGCTAGAGATCGGGCAAGCGGGAGAGCCTACGAGCAGTACTTC	CSARDRASGRAYEQYF
TRBD2	TRBV7-9	many	TRBJ2-7	TGTGCCAGCAGCGGGGGACTAGCGGTCTCCTACGAGCAGTACTTC	CASSGGLAVSYEQYF
NA	TRBV2	NA	TRBJ2-2	TGTGCCAGCAGTGCTAGGGAGGGGGGCAGGGAGGCCGGGGAGCTGTTTTTT	CASSAREGGREAGELFF
NA	TRBV2	few	TRBJ1-5	TGTGCCAGCAGTGAGGAAAATCCGGATCAGCCCCAGCATTTT	CASSEENPDQPQHF
NA	TRBV10-3	few	TRBJ1-1	TGTGCCAGCAGGACTGGGGCATCTGAAGCTTTCTTT	CASRTGASEAFF
NA	TRBV29-1	many	TRBJ2-6	TGCAGCGTTGGAGGGGGTTCTGGGGCCAACGTCCTGACTTTC	CSVGGGSGANVLTF
NA	TRBV20-1	NA	TRBJ1-2	TGCAGTGCTACCCCCCCAGCCTATGGCTACACCTTC	CSATPPAYGYTF
NA	TRBV20-1	NA	TRBJ2-7	TGCAGTGTCACAGCCAGGGATAGCGGCCCCGGCGAGCAGTACTTC	CSVTARDSGPGEQYF
NA	TRBV7-8	few	TRBJ2-7	TGTGCCAGCAGCTTGACCCATGAAAGGGACAACTACGAGCAGTACTTC	CASSLTHERDNYEQYF
NA	TRBV6-5	few	TRBJ1-1	TGTGCCAGCAGGCCAGAGGGCCTGAACACTGAAGCTTTCTTT	CASRPEGLNTEAFF
TRBD1	TRBV2	NA	TRBJ1-2	TGTGCCAGCAGTCCGAACCCTTGGACAGGCTATGGCTACACCTTC	CASSPNPWTGYGYTF
NA	TRBV7-8	NA	TRBJ1-1	TGTGCCAGCAGCTTAGTGGGGGTCCAATACACGGGAGCTTTCTTT	CASSLVGVQYTGAFF
TRBD1	TRBV4-3	NA	TRBJ2-7	TGCGCCAGCAGCTCTAGACAGGGCCACGAGCAGTACTTC	CASSSRQGHEQYF
NA	TRBV12-3/TRBV12-4	NA	TRBJ1-6	TGTGCCCGCAGTTTGAACAGCAATTCACCCCTCCACTTT	CARSLNSNSPLHF
NA	TRBV9	many	TRBJ2-5	TGTGCCAGCAGCGCGACAGGAGGCGGAGAGACCCAGTACTTC	CASSATGGGETQYF
NA	TRBV10-3	NA	TRBJ1-5	TGTGCCAGCAGTTACAGCCGGAACCAGCCCCAGCATTTT	CASSYSRNQPQHF
TRBD1	TRBV12-3/TRBV12-4	few	TRBJ1-1	TGTGCCTGGAGTCTTCCCGGACAGGCTGAAGCTTTCTTT	CAWSLPGQAEAFF
NA	TRBV20-1	many	TRBJ1-1	TGCAGTGCTAGAGTCGACAGGCCGAACACTGAAGCTTTCTTT	CSARVDRPNTEAFF
TRBD2	TRBV2	many	TRBJ2-5	TGTGCCAGCACCCAAGGGACTAGCGCCGCCTTAGGGACCCAGTACTTC	CASTQGTSAALGTQYF
NA	TRBV7-9	once	TRBJ1-2	TGTGCCAGCAGCTTATCGACGATCGGAGGTGGCTACACCTTC	CASSLSTIGGGYTF
NA	TRBV7-8	many	TRBJ2-7	TGTGCCAGCAGCTTTGCCCTGAGACACGCCTACGAGCAGTACTTC	CASSFALRHAYEQYF
TRBD2	TRBV7-2	NA	TRBJ2-7	TGTGCCAGCAGCGACGGACTAGCGGGCCTCTACGAGCAGTACTTC	CASSDGLAGLYEQYF
NA	TRBV7-2	NA	TRBJ2-5	TGTGCCAGCAGCCTAGGGCCGGGGCCCAAAGAGACCCAGTACTTC	CASSLGPGPKETQYF
NA	TRBV2	NA	TRBJ2-2	TGTGCCAGCAGTGACGACGGTCCGAACACCGGGGAGCTGTTTTTT	CASSDDGPNTGELFF